This T cell receptor (beta chain) is from a study of shared clonotypes between healthy human individuals. Study-level background: The study drew on a couple of women and a few men aged 18 to 49 as donors.

The data were produced by immunoSEQ multiplex PCR, yet TCRdb's version contains in-frame clones alone and is incomplete. The sample has approximately 500,000 clones, over 75% seen once. The CDR3 is 15 residues long. Germline CDR1 SGDLS, CDR2 YYNGEE. V lost 3 bases and J 1 base, leaving 10 bases between the germline ends. V is TRBV9 and J is TRBJ2-2; the D is unclear. The sequence was obtained from a woman aged 40 to 49 in good health. Some clones in this sample may be carry-over from other donors' samples. The specimen was PBMCs. This chain's CDR3 is CASSAVGLNTGELFF. CDR3 DNA: TGTGCCAGCAGCGCCGTTGGTTTGAACACCGGGGAGCTGTTTTTT.